These 4 T cell receptor beta chains came from one sample sequenced in a study of blood T cell repertoires in COVID-19. The protocol was immunoSEQ multiplex PCR, while the TCRdb copy is restricted to in-frame clones and leaves out a portion. The sample yields approximately 150,000 clones, approximately 86% seen once. The sequencing sample was made of PBMCs or T cells enriched from blood (not recorded which). The receptors come from a woman aged 40 to 55 who had recovered from COVID-19.

A note on this clone: The same CDR3 can be traced to other DNA sequences in this sample. This sequence joins TRBV7-9 and TRBJ1-5, with D uncertain. The germline V gene encodes CDR1 SEHNR and CDR2 FQNEAQ (reference sequence). The CDR3 has 13 amino acids. V lost 1 base and J 7 bases, leaving 8 bases between the germline ends. The CDR3 DNA reads TGTGCCAGCAGCTTAGGTTCTAGCCAGCCCCAGCATTTT. The encoded protein is CASSLGSSQPQHF.

The rearrangement uses TRBV7-9 and TRBJ1-3, with 9 nucleotides matching TRBD1. Trimming cost V 5 bases and J 4 bases; bases outside gene matches: 9. The V gene's germline CDR1 is SEHNR and CDR2 FQNEAQ (reference sequence). The CDR3 sequence is 16 residues long. The CDR3 sequence: CASSPGTGSIGNTIYF. The CDR3 bases are TGTGCCAGCAGCCCGGGGACAGGGTCAATCGGAAACACCATATATTTT.

The chain links TRBV2 to TRBJ1-2; D gene unclear. The CDR3 has 14 amino acids. Trimming shortened V by 4 bases and J by 7 bases, and 16 bases separated the two germline ends. Per the germline V gene, CDR1 is SNHLY and CDR2 is FYNNEI. The CDR3 protein is CASSAKNSGAGYTF. Here the CDR3 DNA reads TGTGCCAGCAGTGCGAAAAACAGTGGCGCTGGCTACACCTTC.

The chain carries TRBV7-9 and TRBJ2-2; D might be TRBD2 (6 bases). Germline values: CDR1 SEHNR, CDR2 FQNEAQ (reference sequence). This CDR3 spans 15 amino acids. Trimming left V 4 bases short and J 2 bases short, with 11 bases between. In nucleotides, the CDR3 is TGTGCCAGCAGCTCTCCGGGACTTAACACCGGGGAGCTGTTTTTT. Translating gives CASSSPGLNTGELFF.